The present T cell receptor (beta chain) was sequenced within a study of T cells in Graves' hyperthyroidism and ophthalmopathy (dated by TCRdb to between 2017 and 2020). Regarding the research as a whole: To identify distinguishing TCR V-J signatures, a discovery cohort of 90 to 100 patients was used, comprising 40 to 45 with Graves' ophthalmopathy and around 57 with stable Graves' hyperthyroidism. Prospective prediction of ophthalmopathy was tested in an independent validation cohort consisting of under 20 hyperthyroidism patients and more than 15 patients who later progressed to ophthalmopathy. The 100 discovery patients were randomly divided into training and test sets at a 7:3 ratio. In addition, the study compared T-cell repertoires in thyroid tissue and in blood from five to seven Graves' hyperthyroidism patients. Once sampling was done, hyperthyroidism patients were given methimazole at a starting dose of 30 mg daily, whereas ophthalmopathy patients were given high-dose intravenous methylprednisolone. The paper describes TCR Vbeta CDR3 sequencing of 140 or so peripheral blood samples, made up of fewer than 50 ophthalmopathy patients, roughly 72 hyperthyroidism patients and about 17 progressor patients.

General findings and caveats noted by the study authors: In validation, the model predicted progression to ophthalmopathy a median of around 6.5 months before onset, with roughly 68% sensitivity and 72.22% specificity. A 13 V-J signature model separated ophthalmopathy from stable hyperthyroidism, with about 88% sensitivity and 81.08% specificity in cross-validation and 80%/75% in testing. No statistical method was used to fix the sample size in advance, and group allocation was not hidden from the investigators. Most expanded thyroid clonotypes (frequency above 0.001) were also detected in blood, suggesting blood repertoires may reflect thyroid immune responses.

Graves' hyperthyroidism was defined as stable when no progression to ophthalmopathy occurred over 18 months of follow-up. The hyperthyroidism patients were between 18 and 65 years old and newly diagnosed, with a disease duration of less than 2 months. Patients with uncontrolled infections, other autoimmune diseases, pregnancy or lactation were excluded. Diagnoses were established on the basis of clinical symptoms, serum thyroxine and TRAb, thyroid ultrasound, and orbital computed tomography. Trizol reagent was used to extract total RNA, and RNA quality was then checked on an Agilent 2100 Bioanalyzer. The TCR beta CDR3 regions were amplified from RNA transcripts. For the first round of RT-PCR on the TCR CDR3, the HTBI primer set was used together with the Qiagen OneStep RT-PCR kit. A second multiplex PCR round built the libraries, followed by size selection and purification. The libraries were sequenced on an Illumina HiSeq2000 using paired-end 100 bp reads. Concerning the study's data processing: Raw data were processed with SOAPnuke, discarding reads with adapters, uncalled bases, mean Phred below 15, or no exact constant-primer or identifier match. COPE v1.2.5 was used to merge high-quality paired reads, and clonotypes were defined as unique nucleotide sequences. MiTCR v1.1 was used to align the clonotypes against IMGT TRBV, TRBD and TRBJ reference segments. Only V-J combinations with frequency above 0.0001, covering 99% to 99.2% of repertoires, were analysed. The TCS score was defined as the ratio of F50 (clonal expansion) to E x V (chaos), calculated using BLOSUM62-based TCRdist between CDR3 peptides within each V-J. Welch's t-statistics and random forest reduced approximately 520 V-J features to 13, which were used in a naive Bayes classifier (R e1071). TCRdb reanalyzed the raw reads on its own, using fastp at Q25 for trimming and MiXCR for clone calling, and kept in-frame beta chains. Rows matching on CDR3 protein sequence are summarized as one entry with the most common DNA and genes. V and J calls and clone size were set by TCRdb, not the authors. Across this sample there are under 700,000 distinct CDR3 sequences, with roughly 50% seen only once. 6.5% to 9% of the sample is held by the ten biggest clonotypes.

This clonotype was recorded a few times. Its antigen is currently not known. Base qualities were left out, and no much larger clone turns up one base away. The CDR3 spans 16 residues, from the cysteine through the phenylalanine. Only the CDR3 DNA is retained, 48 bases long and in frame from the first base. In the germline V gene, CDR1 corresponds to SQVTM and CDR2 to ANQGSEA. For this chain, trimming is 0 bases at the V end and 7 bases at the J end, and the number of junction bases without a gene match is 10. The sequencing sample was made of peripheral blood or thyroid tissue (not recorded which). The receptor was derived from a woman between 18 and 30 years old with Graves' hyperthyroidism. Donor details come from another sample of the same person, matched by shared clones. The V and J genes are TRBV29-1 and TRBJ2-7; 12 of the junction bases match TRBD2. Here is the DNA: TGCAGCGTTGAAGATTTGACTAGCGGGAGAAGAGGGGAGCAGTACTTC. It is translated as CSVEDLTSGRRGEQYF.